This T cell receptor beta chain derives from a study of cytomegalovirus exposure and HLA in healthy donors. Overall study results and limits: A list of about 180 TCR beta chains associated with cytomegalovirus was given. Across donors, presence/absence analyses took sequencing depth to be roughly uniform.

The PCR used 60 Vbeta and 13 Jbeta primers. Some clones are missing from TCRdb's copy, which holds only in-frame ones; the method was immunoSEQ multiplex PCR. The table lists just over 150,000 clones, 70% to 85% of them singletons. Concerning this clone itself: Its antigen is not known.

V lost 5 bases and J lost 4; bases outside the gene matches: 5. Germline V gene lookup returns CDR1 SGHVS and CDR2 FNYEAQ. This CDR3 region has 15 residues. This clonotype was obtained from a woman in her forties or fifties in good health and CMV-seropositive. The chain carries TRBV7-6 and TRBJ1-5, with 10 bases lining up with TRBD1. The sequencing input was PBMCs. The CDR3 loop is CASSMGDRGNQPQHF. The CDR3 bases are TGTGCCAGCAGCATGGGGGACAGGGGTAATCAGCCCCAGCATTTT.